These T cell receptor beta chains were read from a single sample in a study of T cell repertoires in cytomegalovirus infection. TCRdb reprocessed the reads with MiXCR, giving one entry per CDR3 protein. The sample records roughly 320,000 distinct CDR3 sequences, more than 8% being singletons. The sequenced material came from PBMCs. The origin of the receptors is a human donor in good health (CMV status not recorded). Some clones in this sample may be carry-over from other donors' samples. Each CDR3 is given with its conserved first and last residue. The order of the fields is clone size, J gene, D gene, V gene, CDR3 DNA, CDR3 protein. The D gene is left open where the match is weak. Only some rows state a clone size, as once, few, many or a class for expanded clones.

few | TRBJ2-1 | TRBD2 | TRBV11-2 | TGTGCCAGCAGCTTTCGGCTAGCGGGAGGTCGAAATGAGCAGTTCTTC | CASSFRLAGGRNEQFF
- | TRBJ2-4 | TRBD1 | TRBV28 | TGTGCCAGCAGTACCTCCACACAGGGGAAGTACTTC | CASSTSTQGKYF
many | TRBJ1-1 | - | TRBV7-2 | TGTGCCAGCAGCTTAGCTTTGAGACAAGCCGGGGACACTGAAGCTTTCTTT | CASSLALRQAGDTEAFF
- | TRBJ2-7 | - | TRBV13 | TGTGCCAGCAGCTTCCAGGGGACAACCTACGAGCAGTACTTC | CASSFQGTTYEQYF
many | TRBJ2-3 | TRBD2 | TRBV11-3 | TGTGCCAGCAGCCCCGGGGGGGGGCAGGATACGCAGTATTTT | CASSPGGGQDTQYF
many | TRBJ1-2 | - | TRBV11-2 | TGTGCCAGCAGCTTAGAGGACCGGGGTGGCTACACCTTC | CASSLEDRGGYTF
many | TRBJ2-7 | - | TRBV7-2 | TGTGCCAGCAGCTTAGACGGCCTAGCGCGAGAGCAGTACTTC | CASSLDGLAREQYF
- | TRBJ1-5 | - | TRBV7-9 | TGTGCCAGCAGCCTAGGGTCGGGAGAGCCCCAGCATTTT | CASSLGSGEPQHF
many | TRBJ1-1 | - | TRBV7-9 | TGTGCCAGCAGCTTAGCGCTGGGGACTGAAGCTTTCTTT | CASSLALGTEAFF
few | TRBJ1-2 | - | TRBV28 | TGTGCCAGCAGGGTCCGGGAAAGTGGCTACACCTTC | CASRVRESGYTF
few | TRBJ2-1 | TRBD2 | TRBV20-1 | TGCAAGTTGGCTAGCGGGTTCCGAGGGAACAATGAGCAGTTCTTC | CKLASGFRGNNEQFF
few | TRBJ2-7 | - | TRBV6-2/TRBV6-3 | TGTGCCAGCACCACCCCCTCGACAGGCACCTACGAGCAGTACTTC | CASTTPSTGTYEQYF
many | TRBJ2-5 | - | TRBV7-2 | TGTGCCAGCAGCTTAGGGACAGCAGCGTTACAAGAGACCCAGTACTTC | CASSLGTAALQETQYF
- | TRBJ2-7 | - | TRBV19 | TGTGCCAGTAGTATCCTCAGGGATGGGGCCTACGAGCAGTACTTC | CASSILRDGAYEQYF
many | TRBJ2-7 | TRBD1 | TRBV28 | TGTGCCAGCAGACACAGGGGCCCTCCGCGCGAGCAGTACTTC | CASRHRGPPREQYF
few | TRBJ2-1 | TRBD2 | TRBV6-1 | TGTGCCACTACCGGGACTAGTATCGGTGAGCAGTTCTTC | CATTGTSIGEQFF
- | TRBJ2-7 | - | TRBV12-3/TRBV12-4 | TGTGCCAGCAGTTTACATAGGGGAGGATCCTACGAGCAGTACTTC | CASSLHRGGSYEQYF
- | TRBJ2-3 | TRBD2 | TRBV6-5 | TGTGCCACCAGCAGCGGGAGGGTTTACCCAGATACGCAGTATTTT | CATSSGRVYPDTQYF
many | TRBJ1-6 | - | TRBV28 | TGTGCCAGCAGTGAGTGGGGCTCACCCCTCCACTTT | CASSEWGSPLHF
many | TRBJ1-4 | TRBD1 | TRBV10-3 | TGTGCCATCGGGGACAGGACTGCAACTAATGAAAAACTGTTTTTT | CAIGDRTATNEKLFF
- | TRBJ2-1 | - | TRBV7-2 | TGTGCCAGCAGCCTCCTTGGCTTCTACAATGAGCAGTTCTTC | CASSLLGFYNEQFF
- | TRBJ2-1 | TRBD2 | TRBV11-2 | TGTGCCAGCAGCTCCTCGGGGGGGTCCTACAATGAGCAGTTCTTC | CASSSSGGSYNEQFF
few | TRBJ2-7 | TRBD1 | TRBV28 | TGTGCCAGCAGTTTGGCAGCAGACTGGGGACAGGGATACGAGCAGTACTTC | CASSLAADWGQGYEQYF
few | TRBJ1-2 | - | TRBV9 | TGTGCCAGCAGCGTAGGGGACGTAAGGGGCTACACCTTC | CASSVGDVRGYTF
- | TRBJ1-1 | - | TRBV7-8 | TGTGCCAGCAGCCAGGGTGGGAAGGACACTGAAGCTTTCTTT | CASSQGGKDTEAFF
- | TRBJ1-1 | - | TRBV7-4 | TGTGCCAGCAGCTCCGTGAAGTTGAGCACTGAAGCTTTCTTT | CASSSVKLSTEAFF
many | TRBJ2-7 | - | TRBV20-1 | TGCAGTGTTCAAATCCTTTCCGAGCAGTACTTC | CSVQILSEQYF
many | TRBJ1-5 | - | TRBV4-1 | TGCGCCAGCAGCCAACCTCGACTGGGAACCAATCAGCCCCAGCATTTT | CASSQPRLGTNQPQHF
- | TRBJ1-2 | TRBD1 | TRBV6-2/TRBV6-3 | TGTGCCAGCGGACAGGGGCACTATGGCTACACCTTC | CASGQGHYGYTF